This is a list of T cell receptor beta chains from one sample in a study of cytomegalovirus exposure and HLA in healthy donors. Using immunoSEQ multiplex PCR, the repertoire was profiled, and TCRdb retains in-frame clones only, with some absent. The table has some 85,000 clones, roughly 80% seen once. Sequenced input: PBMCs. The source of these receptors is a male donor in good health and CMV-seronegative. CDR3s include the opening cysteine and the closing phenylalanine or tryptophan. D genes are given only for firm matches. A row's size may be missing; if present it is once, few, many or a size class.

clone_size d_call j_call v_call cdr3_aa cdr3_nt
NA NA TRBJ2-7 TRBV4-3 CASSQDLRGAPYEQYF TGCGCCAGCAGCCAAGATCTACGAGGAGCCCCCTACGAGCAGTACTTC
NA TRBD1 TRBJ2-2 TRBV10-3 CAISARGGQGNTGELFF TGTGCCATCAGTGCACGAGGGGGACAGGGAAACACCGGGGAGCTGTTTTTT
NA NA TRBJ1-1 TRBV6-1 CASSEAKLEAFF TGTGCCAGCAGTGAAGCAAAGCTTGAAGCTTTCTTT
NA NA TRBJ2-1 TRBV9 CASSVEVGGEQFF TGTGCCAGCAGCGTCGAGGTAGGTGGTGAGCAGTTCTTC
NA NA TRBJ1-2 TRBV7-9 CASSLEKGGFYGYTF TGTGCCAGCAGCTTGGAGAAGGGGGGGTTTTATGGCTACACCTTC
NA TRBD1 TRBJ1-2 TRBV7-9 CASSTQTGGEWGYTF TGTGCCAGCAGCACCCAGACAGGGGGCGAGTGGGGCTACACCTTC
NA NA TRBJ1-1 TRBV4-1 CAVGQLNTEAFF TGCGCCGTCGGACAATTGAACACTGAAGCTTTCTTT
NA TRBD1 TRBJ1-6 TRBV5-6 CASSFDRGNSPLHF TGTGCCAGCAGCTTCGACAGGGGTAATTCACCCCTCCACTTT
NA TRBD1 TRBJ1-3 TRBV7-2 CASSSGQGDTIYF TGTGCCAGCAGCTCGGGACAGGGGGACACCATATATTTT
few TRBD1 TRBJ2-3 TRBV18 CASSPPGTGAANTQYF TGTGCCAGCTCACCACCAGGGACAGGGGCGGCGAATACGCAGTATTTT
NA TRBD1 TRBJ1-1 TRBV9 CASSPRQGARTEAFF TGTGCCAGCAGCCCGAGACAGGGGGCGCGAACTGAAGCTTTCTTT
NA NA TRBJ2-2 TRBV25-1 CASSDGGHTGELFF TGTGCCAGCAGTGACGGGGGTCACACCGGGGAGCTGTTTTTT
NA NA TRBJ2-4 TRBV5-4 CASSESKNIQYF TGTGCCAGCAGCGAGTCTAAAAACATTCAGTACTTC
few TRBD1 TRBJ1-2 TRBV19 CASSIDRRGRYGYTF TGTGCCAGTAGTATAGATCGCAGGGGGCGCTATGGCTACACCTTC
NA NA TRBJ1-5 TRBV28 CASSLPQRNQPQHF TGTGCCAGCAGTTTACCACAGAGAAATCAGCCCCAGCATTTT
NA NA TRBJ2-1 TRBV6-4 CASSDGDKNEQFF TGTGCCAGCAGTGACGGGGACAAAAATGAGCAGTTCTTC
NA NA TRBJ2-6 TRBV27 CASTRFSGANVLTF TGTGCCAGCACCCGTTTCTCTGGGGCCAACGTCCTGACTTTC
NA NA TRBJ2-7 TRBV19 CASSSHRASSYEQYF TGTGCCAGTAGTTCGCACAGGGCCAGCTCCTACGAGCAGTACTTC
once NA TRBJ2-7 TRBV7-7 CASSLGREGEQYF TGTGCCAGCAGCTTAGGGAGGGAAGGCGAGCAGTACTTC
NA NA TRBJ2-2 TRBV7-9 CASSLAAGKDTGELFF TGTGCCAGCAGCTTAGCGGCAGGGAAGGACACCGGGGAGCTGTTTTTT